Below are 19 T cell receptor beta chains sequenced from a single sample in a study of cytomegalovirus exposure and HLA in healthy donors. The PCR contained 60 Vbeta and 13 Jbeta primers. Sequenced by immunoSEQ multiplex PCR; TCRdb stores in-frame clones only, minus some. In the table there are roughly 170,000 clones, under 80% of which are singletons. The sample comprised PBMCs. Source of these receptors: a woman between 45 and 60 years old in good health and CMV-seropositive.

The chain carries TRBV11-2 and TRBJ2-5; 8 bases are a match to TRBD1. The last part of the DNA fits TRBJ2-7 better; the J call may be wrong. The germline V gene has CDR1 SGHAT and CDR2 FQNNGV. The CDR3 runs to 17 residues. This chain's CDR3 is CASSLDGRTGYRYEQYF. The DNA for the CDR3 is TGTGCCAGCAGCTTAGATGGCCGGACAGGGTATAGGTACGAGCAGTACTTC.

The V gene is TRBV10-2, the J gene TRBJ2-6; D is perhaps TRBD2 (7 bases). CDR3 length: 18 residues. In germline, CDR1 is WSHSY, CDR2 SAAADI. V was cut by 0 bases and J by 2 bases, with 14 bases left in between. The CDR3 loop is CASSESGGLNPGANVLTF. CDR3 sequence (DNA): TGCGCCAGCAGTGAGTCGGGGGGGCTTAATCCTGGGGCCAACGTCCTGACTTTC.

In regard to this clone: A junction end diverges from the germline sequence, so it may reflect a read error. The rearrangement uses TRBV7-9 and TRBJ1-4; D uncertain. Germline V CDR1 and CDR2: SEHNR, FQNEAQ (reference sequence). The length of the CDR3 is 15 residues. Here the CDR3 reads CSSSPLGALNEKLFF. In DNA, the CDR3 is TGTTCCAGCAGCCCCTTGGGCGCCCTTAATGAAAAACTGTTTTTT.

The genes are TRBV5-4 and TRBJ2-1; D possibly corresponds to TRBD1 (6 bases). There are 18 residues in the CDR3. Per the germline V gene, CDR1 is SGHNT and CDR2 is YYREEE (reference sequence). Trimming stripped 0 bases from V and 2 bases from J, with 18 bases between. CDR3 residues: CASSLGISGGLAYNEQFF. As DNA, the CDR3 is TGTGCCAGCAGCTTGGGTATCTCTGGGGGCCTAGCCTACAATGAGCAGTTCTTC.

The J gene is TRBJ2-1, the V gene TRBV27, with 13 bases identical to TRBD2. J gave up 6 bases and V 6 bases, and 5 bases lay outside the gene matches. CDR3 length: 15 residues. Germline CDR1 and CDR2: MNHEY and SMNVEV (reference sequence). The CDR3 sequence: CASSLTSGGFNEQFF. CDR3 DNA: TGTGCCAGCAGCCTGACTAGCGGGGGGTTCAATGAGCAGTTCTTC.

The rearrangement links TRBV4-1 to TRBJ2-5; TRBD2 matches 11 bases. CDR1 MGHRA and CDR2 YSYEKL come from the germline V gene. The CDR3 extends over 17 amino acids. V lost 0 bases and J lost 5; bases outside the gene matches: 8. CDR3 nucleotide sequence: TGCGCCAGCAGCCAAGAGGACTTAGCGGGGGGGCACGAGACCCAGTACTTC. This codes for CASSQEDLAGGHETQYF.

This clone was found once. This chain uses TRBV5-6 with TRBJ2-4; D may be TRBD2 (5 bases). With 0 bases removed from V and 9 bases from J, the gap between germline ends came to 16 bases. CDR3 size: 15 residues. The germline gives CDR1 SGHDT, CDR2 YYEEEE. DNA of the CDR3: TGTGCCAGCAGCTTGGAGGTTGGTCAGGCGGGCATTCAGTACTTC. The encoded protein is CASSLEVGQAGIQYF.

The gene calls are TRBV5-8 and TRBJ2-1, with 7 nucleotides matching TRBD2. Germline V gives CDR1 SGHTS, CDR2 YDEGEE. This CDR3 has 16 amino acids. V trimming: 3 bases; J trimming: 7 bases; junction bases outside the gene matches: 13. CDR3 DNA: TGTGCCAGCAGCTCCATAAGCGGGGTAGGAGCAAATGAGCAGTTCTTC. This sequence encodes CASSSISGVGANEQFF.

The chain employs TRBV9 and TRBJ1-1, with a possible D match to TRBD1 (6 bases). CDR3 length: 18 amino acids. Trimming left V 0 bases short and J 0 bases short, with 18 bases between. CDR1 and CDR2 from the germline V gene are SGDLS and YYNGEE. The CDR3 loop reads CASSVDLGGGHMNTEAFF. The CDR3 nucleotides read TGTGCCAGCAGCGTAGACCTGGGAGGGGGTCACATGAACACTGAAGCTTTCTTT.

The CDR3 bases are TGCGCCAGCAGCTTGACAGGCATGAACACTGAAGCTTTCTTT. As protein: CASSLTGMNTEAFF. The chain carries TRBV5-1 and TRBJ1-1, with D maybe TRBD1 (5 bases). In germline, CDR1 is SGHRS, CDR2 YFSETQ. The CDR3 runs 14 residues. Trimming removed 1 base at V and 0 bases at J, with 7 bases between. Full variable domain (missing parts from reference TRBV5-1 and TRBJ1-1): KAGVTQTPRYLIKTRGQQVTLSCSPISGHRSVSWYQQTPGQGLQFLFEYFSETQRNKGNFPGRFSGRQFSNSRSEMNVSTLELGDSALYLCASSLTGMNTEAFFGQGTRLTVV.

This chain connects TRBV25-1 to TRBJ1-1; 9 nucleotides match TRBD1. Germline V gene lookup returns CDR1 MGHDK and CDR2 SYGVNS. J was trimmed by 1 base and V by 0 bases; bases with no gene match: 3. The CDR3 has 16 residues. CDR3: CASSEYRGQGNTEAFF. CDR3 sequence (DNA): TGTGCCAGCAGTGAATATAGGGGACAGGGGAACACTGAAGCTTTCTTT. Combining the CDR3 with reference TRBV25-1 and TRBJ1-1 gives the whole variable domain EADIYQTPRYLVIGTGKKITLECSQTMGHDKMYWYQQDPGMELHLIHYSYGVNSTEKGDLSSESTVSRIRTEHFPLTLESARPSHTSQYLCASSEYRGQGNTEAFFGQGTRLTVV.

This chain links TRBV18 with TRBJ2-2; D is uncertain. Deletions cut 1 base from V and 0 bases from J, with 6 bases between. Germline CDR1 KGHSH, CDR2 LQKENI. The CDR3 spans 15 residues. CDR3 nucleotide sequence: TGTGCCAGCTCACCACTCCAGACGAACACCGGGGAGCTGTTTTTT. Its translation is CASSPLQTNTGELFF.

The chain combines TRBV7-9 with TRBJ1-2; 7 positions match TRBD1. This CDR3 is 12 amino acids long. The ends lost 4 bases at V and 8 bases at J; junction bases unmatched: 4. Per the germline V gene, CDR1 is SEHNR and CDR2 is FQNEAQ (reference sequence). The CDR3 DNA reads TGTGCCAGCAGCTGGGACAGTCGGGGCTACACCTTC. It is translated as CASSWDSRGYTF.

The CDR3 sequence: CASSEGLAGGRRETQYF. CDR3 nucleotide sequence: TGTGCCAGCAGTGAAGGACTAGCGGGGGGCCGACGGGAGACCCAGTACTTC. The V gene is TRBV2, the J gene TRBJ2-5; 13 nucleotides match TRBD2. V was clipped by 1 base and J by 5 bases; unmatched bases: 7. CDR3 length equals 17 residues. Germline CDR1 reads SNHLY; CDR2 reads FYNNEI.

J is TRBJ1-6 and V is TRBV4-1; D is unclear. Trimming pared 1 base from V and 7 bases from J, leaving 8 bases between. The germline CDR1 and CDR2 sequences are MGHRA and YSYEKL. The CDR3 totals 14 residues. The CDR3 loop reads CASSQGPRNSPLHF. For the CDR3, the DNA is TGCGCCAGCAGCCAAGGCCCCAGAAATTCACCCCTCCACTTT.

The gene calls are TRBV4-2 and TRBJ1-5, with 8 bases fitting TRBD1. V trimming: 0 bases; J trimming: 4 bases; junction bases outside the gene matches: 5. Germline V CDR1 and CDR2: LGHNA, YNFKEQ. CDR3 length: 16 residues. CDR3 coding DNA: TGTGCCAGCAGCCAAGAGGGTCACAGGGGGAATCAGCCCCAGCATTTT. This codes for CASSQEGHRGNQPQHF.

DNA of the CDR3: TGTGCCTGGAGTGTTGGGGGGGTCGAAGAGACCCAGTACTTC. Protein sequence: CAWSVGGVEETQYF. V is TRBV30 and J is TRBJ2-5; 7 nucleotides match TRBD2. The J segment lost 3 bases and the V segment lost 0 bases, leaving 4 bases of the junction unmatched. CDR3 length equals 14 residues. Germline V gives CDR1 GTSNPN, CDR2 SVGIG (reference sequence).

The rearrangement joins TRBV5-1 to TRBJ1-6, with D maybe TRBD1 (5 bases). Germline V lookup: CDR1 SGHRS, CDR2 YFSETQ. This CDR3 is 15 amino acids long. Trimming left V 1 base short and J 7 bases short, with 12 bases between. CDR3 sequence (DNA): TGCGCCAGCAGCTTGCCCGACAGCCTAAATTCACCCCTCCACTTT. It is translated as CASSLPDSLNSPLHF.

This rearrangement joins TRBV30 to TRBJ1-3, with 8 bases fitting TRBD1. The V gene end was trimmed by 2 bases and the J gene end by 7 bases; junction bases not matched to a gene: 4. Germline V gene lookup returns CDR1 GTSNPN and CDR2 SVGIG (reference sequence). There are 13 residues in the CDR3. CDR3 coding DNA: TGTGCCTGGAGTTCCGGGACAGGCAACACCATATATTTT. Its protein is CAWSSGTGNTIYF.